Below, 20 T cell receptor beta chains from the same sample are listed, as sequenced in a study of shared clonotypes between healthy human individuals. Sequencing was performed with immunoSEQ multiplex PCR; in TCRdb, only in-frame clones are kept and a portion is missing. The sample includes around 430,000 clones, about 76% of them seen just once. Sequencing used PBMCs. The receptors here all came from a woman in her thirties or forties in good health. Some clones in this sample may be carry-over from other donors' samples.

CDR3 coding DNA: TGTGCCAGCACCCTGAGACGGAGACAGGGGGTCAATGAGCAGTTCTTC. Translation gives CASTLRRRQGVNEQFF. V is TRBV5-8 and J is TRBJ2-1; 9 nucleotides match TRBD1. Germline V lookup: CDR1 SGHTS, CDR2 YDEGEE. Losses at the gene ends were 6 bases for V and 6 bases for J; bases not matched to a gene: 13. The CDR3 contains 16 residues.

The CDR3 DNA reads as TGCGCCAGCAGCCAAGGGACAGGGGGCGAGTACAATGAGCAGTTCTTC. As protein: CASSQGTGGEYNEQFF. V and J are TRBV4-1 and TRBJ2-1; TRBD1 agrees at 11 bases. Germline V gives CDR1 MGHRA, CDR2 YSYEKL. The CDR3 extends over 16 amino acids. V was clipped by 1 base and J by 4 bases; unmatched bases: 3.

V and J are TRBV6-5 and TRBJ1-2; D is perhaps TRBD1 (5 bases). V was trimmed by 5 bases and J by 4 bases, leaving 14 bases between them. CDR3 length: 14 amino acids. Germline V gene data show CDR1 as MNHEY and CDR2 as SVGAGI. The CDR3 loop is CASSLGAQGYGYTF. CDR3 sequence (DNA): TGTGCCAGCAGTCTTGGGGCGCAAGGCTATGGCTACACCTTC.

The rearrangement links TRBV7-9 to TRBJ2-1, with D perhaps matching TRBD1 or TRBD2 (5 bases each). Per germline, CDR1 SEHNR and CDR2 FQNEAQ (reference sequence). V dropped 0 bases and J dropped 2 bases, with 8 bases sitting between them. The CDR3 covers 15 residues. CDR3 residues: CASSLAGTTYNEQFF. The DNA for the CDR3 is TGTGCCAGCAGCTTAGCGGGGACCACCTACAATGAGCAGTTCTTC.

V is TRBV5-8 and J is TRBJ2-5, with a weak D call TRBD1 (6 bases). From germline, CDR1 is SGHTS and CDR2 YDEGEE. The CDR3 runs 13 residues. V gave up 6 bases and J gave up 0 bases, with 9 bases separating them. The CDR3 loop reads CASNWDNQETQYF. The CDR3 region has the DNA TGTGCCAGCAACTGGGACAACCAAGAGACCCAGTACTTC.

In the case of this clone: A read error is possible here, since a much larger clone lies one base away. The chain recombines TRBV6-4 with TRBJ2-3, with 12 nucleotides matching TRBD2. J gave up 4 bases and V 4 bases, and 0 bases lay outside the gene matches. The germline V gene encodes CDR1 MRHNA and CDR2 SNTAGT. The CDR3 totals 14 residues. The CDR3 DNA sequence: TGTGCCAGCAGTGGACTAGCGGGAGCAGATACGCAGTATTTT. Its translation is CASSGLAGADTQYF.

The V gene is TRBV5-8, the J gene TRBJ1-2; D is undetermined. This CDR3 spans 12 amino acids. In germline, CDR1 is SGHTS, CDR2 YDEGEE. V lost 3 bases, J lost 4 bases, and 7 bases lay in between. DNA of the CDR3: TGTGCCAGCAGCTCTGGGTTCTATGGCTACACCTTC. Amino acid sequence: CASSSGFYGYTF.

This clone has just one count. The chain recombines TRBV28 with TRBJ1-2; maybe TRBD1 (5 bases). CDR3 length: 13 residues. CDR1 is MDHEN and CDR2 is SYDVKM in the germline V gene. Trimming cost V 3 bases and J 7 bases, with 12 bases left between them. The DNA for the CDR3 is TGTGCCAGCAGTTTGAGGGACGTTGTTGGCTACACCTTC. It is translated as CASSLRDVVGYTF.

The chain links TRBV27 to TRBJ2-5, with 16 bases aligning to TRBD2. Losses at the gene ends were 6 bases for V and 2 bases for J; bases not matched to a gene: 3. This CDR3 has 16 residues. The germline gives CDR1 MNHEY, CDR2 SMNVEV (reference sequence). The CDR3 loop reads CASSSGLAGGQETQYF. CDR3 nucleotides: TGTGCCAGCAGCTCGGGACTAGCGGGAGGGCAAGAGACCCAGTACTTC.

This clone was counted only a few times. The chain joins TRBV5-5 to TRBJ2-2, with D tentatively TRBD2 (5 bases). Trimming shortened V by 0 bases and J by 2 bases, and 8 bases separated the two germline ends. This CDR3 comprises 15 residues. CDR1 is SGHKS, CDR2 YYEKEE, per germline (reference sequence). CDR3 nucleotides: TGTGCCAGCAGCTTGGGTCGGGATAACACCGGGGAGCTGTTTTTT. Protein sequence: CASSLGRDNTGELFF.

This clone was recorded only once. V is TRBV2 and J is TRBJ2-7, with D unresolved. Germline V gene data show CDR1 as SNHLY and CDR2 as FYNNEI. The CDR3 length is 14 residues. The V and J ends lost 4 bases and 1 base respectively, with 11 bases between them. The chain's CDR3 is CASSALAASYEQYF. The CDR3 coding sequence is TGTGCCAGCAGTGCTTTAGCCGCTTCCTACGAGCAGTACTTC.

The rearrangement uses TRBV7-9 and TRBJ1-1, with D perhaps TRBD1 (5 bases). Germline V CDR1 and CDR2: SEHNR, FQNEAQ (reference sequence). The V end lost 5 bases, the J end lost 1 base, and 8 bases lay between the germline ends. The CDR3 runs to 13 residues. DNA for the CDR3: TGTGCCAGCAGCGTAGACAGGAACACTGAAGCTTTCTTT. Translation: CASSVDRNTEAFF.

The chain employs TRBV5-1 and TRBJ1-2; 9 bases match TRBD1. After removal of 5 bases from V and 6 bases from J, the junction contained 8 bases not matched to a gene. Germline-derived CDR1 and CDR2 are SGHRS and YFSETQ. The CDR3 sequence is 14 residues long. CDR3 region: CASSTGQGFDGYTF. As DNA, the CDR3 is TGCGCCAGCAGTACGGGACAGGGATTTGATGGCTACACCTTC.

This clone showed up many times. The V call is TRBV6-1, the J call TRBJ2-5; possible D gene TRBD2, 5 bases. Trimming removed 0 bases from V and 3 bases from J, with 14 bases in between. The CDR3 sequence is 16 residues long. Germline V gives CDR1 MNHNS, CDR2 SASEGT. The CDR3 DNA reads TGTGCCAGCAGTGAAGCGCAGACGGGAACGAAAGAGACCCAGTACTTC. Translation: CASSEAQTGTKETQYF.

The rearrangement joins TRBV27 to TRBJ2-7; 9 positions agree with TRBD2. The CDR3 is made up of 15 amino acids. Trimming cost V 6 bases and J 0 bases; bases outside gene matches: 6. Germline-derived CDR1 and CDR2 are MNHEY and SMNVEV (reference sequence). The CDR3 coding sequence is TGTGCCAGCAGAATTAGGACTAGCGACTCCTACGAGCAGTACTTC. As protein: CASRIRTSDSYEQYF.

The rearrangement uses TRBV19 and TRBJ2-3; either TRBD1 or TRBD2 may fit D (5 bases each). This CDR3 is 16 amino acids long. In germline, CDR1 is LNHDA, CDR2 SQIVND (reference sequence). V lost 5 bases to trimming and J lost 3 bases, with 18 bases between them. In nucleotides, the CDR3 is TGTGCCAGTAGTGGGACGCTAGGAAGGGGAACAGATACGCAGTATTTT. This encodes CASSGTLGRGTDTQYF.

V gene TRBV6-1 combines with J gene TRBJ2-5; no definite D call. The CDR3 totals 13 residues. Germline CDR1 is MNHNS and CDR2 is SASEGT. Trimming cost V 6 bases and J 2 bases, with 10 bases left between them. CDR3 in amino acids: CASRTPSQETQYF. The CDR3 coding sequence is TGTGCCAGCAGAACGCCGAGTCAAGAGACCCAGTACTTC.

The chain links TRBV7-2 to TRBJ2-3; 7 bases line up with TRBD2. This CDR3 has 16 amino acids. Unmatched junction bases numbered 9, after V lost 5 bases and J lost 1 base. Germline V lookup: CDR1 SGHTA, CDR2 FQGNSA. The CDR3 sequence: CASSLQRGGGTDTQYF. In nucleotides, the CDR3 is TGTGCCAGCAGCCTGCAGAGGGGAGGGGGCACAGATACGCAGTATTTT.

The rearrangement uses TRBV28 and TRBJ1-4; D is uncertain. CDR3 size: 17 residues. The V end lost 2 bases, the J end lost 0 bases, and 13 bases lay between the germline ends. The germline V gene has CDR1 MDHEN and CDR2 SYDVKM. This CDR3 reads CASSLGVGPATNEKLFF. DNA of the CDR3: TGTGCCAGCAGTTTAGGAGTGGGCCCGGCAACTAATGAAAAACTGTTTTTT.

This chain uses TRBV5-4 with TRBJ2-3; 7 bases agree with TRBD2. The CDR3 runs to 13 residues. Germline-derived CDR1 and CDR2 are SGHNT and YYREEE (reference sequence). V gave up 3 bases and J gave up 7 bases; unmatched junction bases: 5. The CDR3 loop reads CASSSTSSNTQYF. CDR3 coding DNA: TGTGCCAGCAGCTCGACTAGCTCAAATACGCAGTATTTT.